This TCR beta chain came from a study of memory CD4+ T cells and cytomegalovirus serostatus. V dropped 5 bases and J dropped 5; count of bases not matched to a gene: 7. The germline gives CDR1 MNHNS, CDR2 SASEGT. The CDR3 extends over 14 amino acids. The sort gate was single viable CD3+CD4+CD8-CD45RO+ cells for memory CD4+ T cells. Findings of the study overall: Median bootstrapped AUC for CMV status was about 0.96 originally, less than 0.93 US-trained.

As concerns this clone: Its target is not known.

Authors' processing steps: Out-of-frame sequences were removed, leaving a few million distinct TCRbeta sequences. TCRdb keeps only in-frame clones here, not all; method: immunoSEQ multiplex PCR. D and trimming were read from the DNA, whereas the V and J calls and clone size are those reported in that table. The data show 40,000 to 60,000 clones, around 78% seen once. The clonotype comes from an adult in good health and CMV-seronegative. The chain is built from TRBV6-1 and TRBJ1-1; 8 positions agree with TRBD1. Sequencing used memory CD4+ T cells from blood. This chain's CDR3 is CASSLHRGRTEAFF. The CDR3 nucleotides are TGTGCCAGCAGTTTACACAGGGGGAGGACTGAAGCTTTCTTT.